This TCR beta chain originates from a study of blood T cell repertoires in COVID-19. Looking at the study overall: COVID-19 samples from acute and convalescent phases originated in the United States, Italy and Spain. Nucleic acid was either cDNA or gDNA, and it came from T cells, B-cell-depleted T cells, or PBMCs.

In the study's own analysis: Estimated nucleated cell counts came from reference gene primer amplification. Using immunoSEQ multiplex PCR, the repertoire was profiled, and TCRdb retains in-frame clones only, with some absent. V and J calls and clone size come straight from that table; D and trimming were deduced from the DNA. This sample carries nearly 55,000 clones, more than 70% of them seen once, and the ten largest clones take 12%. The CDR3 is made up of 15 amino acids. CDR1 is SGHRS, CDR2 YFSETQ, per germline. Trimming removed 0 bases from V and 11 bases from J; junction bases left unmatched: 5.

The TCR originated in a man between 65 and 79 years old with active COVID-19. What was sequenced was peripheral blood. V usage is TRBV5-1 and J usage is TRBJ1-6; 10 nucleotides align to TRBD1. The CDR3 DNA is TGCGCCAGCAGCTTGGATGGGACAGGGGTGGCACCCCTCCACTTT. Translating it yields CASSLDGTGVAPLHF.